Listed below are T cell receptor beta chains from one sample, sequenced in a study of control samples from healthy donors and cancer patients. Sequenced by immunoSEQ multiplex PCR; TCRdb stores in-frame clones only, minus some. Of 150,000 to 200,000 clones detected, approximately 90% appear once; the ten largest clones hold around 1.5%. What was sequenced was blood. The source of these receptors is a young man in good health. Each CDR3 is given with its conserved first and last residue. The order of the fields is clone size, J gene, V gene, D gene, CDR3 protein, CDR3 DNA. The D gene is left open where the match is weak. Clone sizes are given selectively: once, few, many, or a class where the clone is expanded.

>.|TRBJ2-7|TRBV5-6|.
CASSLAGTPSYEQYF
TGTGCCAGCAGCCTGGCCGGGACACCTTCCTACGAGCAGTACTTC
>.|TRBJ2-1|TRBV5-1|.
CASSLEYEQFF
TGCGCCAGCAGCTTGGAATATGAGCAGTTCTTC
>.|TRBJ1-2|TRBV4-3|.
CASSHLGQRGYTF
TGCGCCAGCAGCCACCTCGGACAGCGTGGCTACACCTTC
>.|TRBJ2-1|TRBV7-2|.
CASSPRDQGRNEQFF
TGCGCCAGCAGCCCCCGGGATCAAGGGAGAAATGAGCAGTTCTTC
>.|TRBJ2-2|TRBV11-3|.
CASSGDTGELFF
TGTGCCAGCAGCGGAGACACCGGGGAGCTGTTTTTT
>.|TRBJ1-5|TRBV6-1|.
CASSEVQPQHF
TGTGCCAGCAGTGAGGTTCAGCCCCAGCATTTT
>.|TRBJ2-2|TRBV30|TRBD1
CAWSKGTGYTGELFF
TGTGCCTGGAGTAAGGGGACAGGATACACCGGGGAGCTGTTTTTT
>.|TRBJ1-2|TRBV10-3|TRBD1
CAISGTGGGGYTF
TGTGCCATCAGTGGGACAGGGGGTGGCGGCTACACCTTC
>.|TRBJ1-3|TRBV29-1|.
CSAYSGNTIYF
TGCAGCGCTTACTCTGGAAACACCATATATTTT
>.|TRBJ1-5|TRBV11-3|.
CASSLDRRSTRQPQHF
TGTGCCAGCAGCTTAGATCGGCGTTCCACCAGACAGCCCCAGCATTTT
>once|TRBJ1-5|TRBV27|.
CASPRRTSNQPQHF
TGTGCCAGCCCTCGCAGGACTAGCAATCAGCCCCAGCATTTT
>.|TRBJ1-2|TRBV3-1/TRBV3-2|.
CASSQDGFANYGYTF
TGTGCCAGCAGCCAAGACGGTTTTGCTAACTATGGCTACACCTTC
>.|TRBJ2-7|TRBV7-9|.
CASSPPAGGSYEQYF
TGTGCCAGCAGCCCTCCCGCTGGCGGTTCCTACGAGCAGTACTTC
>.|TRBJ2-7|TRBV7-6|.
CASSLVLGGTYEQYF
TGTGCCAGCAGCTTGGTGTTAGGGGGGACCTACGAGCAGTACTTC
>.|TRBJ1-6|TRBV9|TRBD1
CASSPHSGQLNSPLHF
TGTGCCAGCAGTCCCCACTCGGGACAGCTAAATTCACCCCTCCACTTT
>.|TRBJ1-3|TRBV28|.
CASSLGLRSSGNTIYF
TGTGCCAGCAGTTTAGGACTTCGATCGTCTGGAAACACCATATATTTT
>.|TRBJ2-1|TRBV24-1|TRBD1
CATNTGTGLRNEQFF
TGTGCGACGAATACCGGGACAGGGCTTCGGAATGAGCAGTTCTTC
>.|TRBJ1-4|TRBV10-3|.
CAIGATGGPNEKLFF
TGTGCCATCGGAGCAACAGGAGGGCCTAATGAAAAACTGTTTTTT
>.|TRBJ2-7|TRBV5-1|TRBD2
CASSFSGGPSYEQYF
TGCGCCAGCAGCTTTAGCGGGGGCCCCTCCTACGAGCAGTACTTC
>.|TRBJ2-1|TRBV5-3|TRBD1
CARSIGQESRGQFF
TGTGCCAGAAGCATAGGACAGGAGTCTCGGGGGCAGTTCTTC
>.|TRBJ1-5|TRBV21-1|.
CASSNWKSTGGGQGNQPQHF
TGTGCCAGCAGCAATTGGAAGTCGACAGGGGGCGGACAGGGCAATCAGCCCCAGCATTTT
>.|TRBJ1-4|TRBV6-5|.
CASSPSGQGNEKLFF
TGTGCCAGCAGCCCATCGGGGCAGGGTAATGAAAAACTGTTTTTT
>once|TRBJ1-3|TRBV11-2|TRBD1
CASSLVAGGFGNTIYF
TGTGCCAGCAGCTTAGTGGCAGGGGGCTTTGGAAACACCATATATTTT
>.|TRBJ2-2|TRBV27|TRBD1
CASSGTGAPNTGELFF
TGTGCCAGCAGTGGAACAGGGGCCCCGAACACCGGGGAGCTGTTTTTT
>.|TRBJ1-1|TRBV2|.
CASHIETGYNTEAFF
TGTGCCAGCCACATAGAAACAGGGTACAACACTGAAGCTTTCTTT
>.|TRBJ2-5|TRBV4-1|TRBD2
CASSGPALAGIREGTQYF
TGCGCCAGCAGCGGGCCCGCCTTAGCGGGAATAAGAGAGGGGACCCAGTACTTC
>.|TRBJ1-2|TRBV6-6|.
CASSFETDGYTF
TGTGCCAGCAGTTTTGAGACAGATGGCTACACCTTC
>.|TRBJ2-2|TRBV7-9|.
CASSIFNGELFF
TGTGCCAGCAGCATTTTTAACGGGGAGCTGTTTTTT
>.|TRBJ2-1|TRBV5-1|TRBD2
CASSMISSGSEQFF
TGCGCCAGCAGCATGATTTCTAGCGGGAGTGAGCAGTTCTTC
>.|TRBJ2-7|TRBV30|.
CAWAPGLSSYEQYF
TGTGCCTGGGCGCCGGGGTTAAGCTCCTACGAGCAGTACTTC
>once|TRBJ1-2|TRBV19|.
CASSPRTGLYGYTF
TGTGCCAGTAGTCCAAGAACGGGACTTTATGGCTACACCTTC
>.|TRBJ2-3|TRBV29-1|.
CSVEVGSLAGHTQYF
TGCAGCGTTGAGGTCGGCTCTCTTGCAGGGCATACGCAGTATTTT
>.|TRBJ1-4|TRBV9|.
CASSAWDNEKLFF
TGTGCCAGCAGCGCCTGGGACAACGAAAAACTGTTTTTT
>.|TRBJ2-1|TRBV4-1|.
CASSQDQAGLPYNEQFF
TGCGCCAGCAGCCAAGATCAAGCGGGCCTACCTTACAATGAGCAGTTCTTC
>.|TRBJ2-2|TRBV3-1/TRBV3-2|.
CASSQRVTGELFF
TGTGCCAGCAGCCAACGGGTGACCGGGGAGCTGTTTTTT
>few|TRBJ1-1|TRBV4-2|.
CASSLSWTDEAFF
TGTGCCAGCAGCCTCTCATGGACGGACGAAGCTTTCTTT
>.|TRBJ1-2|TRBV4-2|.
CASSPANRENYGYTF
TGTGCCAGCAGCCCCGCAAATAGGGAGAACTATGGCTACACCTTC
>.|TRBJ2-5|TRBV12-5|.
CASGPGADQETQYF
TGTGCTAGTGGTCCAGGCGCGGACCAAGAGACCCAGTACTTC
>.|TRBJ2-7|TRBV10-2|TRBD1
CASSESRQGDSYEQYF
TGCGCCAGCAGTGAGTCGAGACAGGGAGACTCCTACGAGCAGTACTTC
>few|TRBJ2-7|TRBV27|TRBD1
CASRRDRDYEQYF
TGTGCCAGTCGACGGGACAGGGACTACGAGCAGTACTTC